These 30 T cell receptor beta chains were all obtained from the same sample, sequenced in a study of cytomegalovirus exposure and HLA in healthy donors. This PCR relied on a set of 60 Vbeta primers and 13 Jbeta primers. Some clones are missing from TCRdb's copy, which holds only in-frame ones; the method was immunoSEQ multiplex PCR. The sample holds about 160,000 clones, 77% seen once. Material for sequencing was PBMCs. These TCRs come from a woman aged 25 to 39 in good health and CMV-seronegative.

This clone came up a few times. The chain combines TRBV2 with TRBJ2-7; D call uncertain. Germline V gene lookup returns CDR1 SNHLY and CDR2 FYNNEI. The CDR3 extends over 13 amino acids. Trimming pared 4 bases from V and 2 bases from J, leaving 9 bases between. CDR3 sequence reads: CASSVWQAYEQYF. CDR3 sequence (DNA): TGTGCCAGCAGTGTGTGGCAGGCCTACGAGCAGTACTTC.

This chain connects TRBV7-2 to TRBJ2-5, with 10 bases matching TRBD2. Trimming removed 1 base from V and 1 base from J; junction bases left unmatched: 3. The CDR3 is 16 residues long. The germline gives CDR1 SGHTA, CDR2 FQGNSA. The CDR3 sequence: CASSLGGLAFQETQYF. In DNA, the CDR3 is TGTGCCAGCAGCTTAGGGGGACTAGCGTTCCAAGAGACCCAGTACTTC.

The rearrangement joins TRBV28 to TRBJ1-1; 8 bases are a match to TRBD1. CDR3 length equals 14 residues. Per germline, CDR1 MDHEN and CDR2 SYDVKM. V lost 4 bases, J lost 5 bases, and 6 bases stayed unmatched. This chain's CDR3 is CASSSTGVGTEAFF. The CDR3, as DNA: TGTGCCAGCAGTTCGACAGGGGTGGGTACTGAAGCTTTCTTT.

In its sample, this clone was seen a few times. The chain carries TRBV4-1 and TRBJ2-1; 9 bases align to TRBD2. V lost 2 bases and J lost 9; bases outside the gene matches: 11. The germline gives CDR1 MGHRA, CDR2 YSYEKL. CDR3 length equals 16 residues. CDR3 in amino acids: CASSQTGLARIREQFF. CDR3 nucleotide sequence: TGCGCCAGCAGCCAAACGGGACTAGCCCGTATCCGTGAGCAGTTCTTC.

The chain carries TRBV12-5 and TRBJ1-4; 11 nucleotides match TRBD1. The CDR3 consists of 17 residues. The V and J ends lost 1 base and 5 bases, in that order; junction bases with no gene match: 6. CDR1 and CDR2 (germline): LGHNT, FRNRAP. This CDR3 reads CASGLGTGGVTNEKLFF. The CDR3, as DNA: TGTGCTAGTGGTTTGGGGACAGGGGGCGTCACGAATGAAAAACTGTTTTTT.

The genes are TRBV19 and TRBJ2-1; D perhaps matches TRBD2 (5 bases). CDR1 and CDR2 from the germline V gene are LNHDA and SQIVND (reference sequence). The CDR3 extends over 15 amino acids. Trimming cost V 0 bases and J 7 bases, with 13 bases left between them. The CDR3 DNA is TGTGCCAGTAGTATAGAGGGAGCGAGCCAGAATGAGCAGTTCTTC. Translation: CASSIEGASQNEQFF.

CDR3 in amino acids: CSVETTGAPYEQYF. The CDR3, as DNA: TGCAGCGTTGAAACGACGGGTGCCCCCTACGAGCAGTACTTC. This sequence joins TRBV29-1 and TRBJ2-7, with D unresolved. The CDR3 has 14 amino acids. The V gene lost 2 bases and the J gene lost 2 bases, with 13 bases spanning the gap. The germline CDR1 and CDR2 sequences are SQVTM and ANQGSEA.

The chain joins TRBV29-1 to TRBJ2-7, with 14 bases that match TRBD2. CDR1 is SQVTM and CDR2 is ANQGSEA in the germline V gene. The trim removed 5 bases at V and 5 bases at J, leaving 5 bases unmatched. This CDR3 comprises 14 residues. Written as DNA, the CDR3 is TGCAGCGTTACTCCGGGACTAGCGGGAGACGAGCAGTACTTC. Amino acids: CSVTPGLAGDEQYF.

The V call is TRBV10-1, the J call TRBJ2-7; the D is unclear. V lost 7 bases to trimming and J lost 4 bases, with 11 bases between them. This CDR3 has 12 residues. Germline values: CDR1 WNHNN, CDR2 SYGVQD (reference sequence). The CDR3 DNA follows: TGCGCCAGCAATGTATCCACTTACGAGCAGTACTTC. Translating gives CASNVSTYEQYF.

A few counts support this clone. The chain carries TRBV18 and TRBJ2-1; TRBD2 matches 13 bases. The J segment lost 5 bases and the V segment lost 6 bases, leaving 4 bases of the junction unmatched. Per the germline V gene, CDR1 is KGHSH and CDR2 is LQKENI. The CDR3 spans 15 residues. The CDR3 sequence is CASSVGLAGDNEQFF. The CDR3 nucleotides are TGTGCCAGCTCCGTAGGACTAGCGGGAGACAATGAGCAGTTCTTC.

The chain links TRBV9 to TRBJ2-1; 10 nucleotides align to TRBD2. The CDR3 is 15 residues long. After removal of 7 bases from V and 10 bases from J, the junction contained 14 bases not matched to a gene. The germline gives CDR1 SGDLS, CDR2 YYNGEE. CDR3 nucleotides: TGTGCCAGCGGGAGCGGGGGGGCCGAAGTCAACGAGCAGTTCTTC. This codes for CASGSGGAEVNEQFF.

This clone has just one count. The gene calls are TRBV27 and TRBJ2-2; 7 nucleotides agree with TRBD2. Germline V lookup: CDR1 MNHEY, CDR2 SMNVEV (reference sequence). The CDR3 sequence is 18 residues long. V lost 3 bases, J lost 6 bases, and 16 bases stayed unmatched. The CDR3 nucleotides are TGTGCCAGCAGTTTTCAGGTGATCGGACTAGTTGGGTCCGGGGAGCTGTTTTTT. This codes for CASSFQVIGLVGSGELFF.

The chain uses TRBV15 and TRBJ2-1; TRBD2 might be the D (5 bases). CDR1 LNHNV and CDR2 YYDKDF come from the germline V gene (reference sequence). Trimming pared 3 bases from V and 0 bases from J, leaving 12 bases between. CDR3 size: 16 residues. CDR3 in DNA: TGTGCCACCAGCAGTCTAGCCTGGGGCTCCTACAATGAGCAGTTCTTC. As protein: CATSSLAWGSYNEQFF.

The chain uses TRBV11-2 and TRBJ1-1; no definite D call. CDR3 size: 13 residues. The ends were cut back, 4 bases at V and 0 bases at J, with 6 bases in the middle. Germline assignment: CDR1 SGHAT and CDR2 FQNNGV. The CDR3 spells CASSSLLNTEAFF. The CDR3 nucleotides read TGTGCCAGCAGCTCCCTCTTGAACACTGAAGCTTTCTTT.

The chain carries TRBV5-6 and TRBJ2-7; tentative D call: TRBD1 (5 bases). CDR3 length: 14 amino acids. V lost 0 bases, J lost 5 bases, and 12 bases lay in between. Per the germline V gene, CDR1 is SGHDT and CDR2 is YYEEEE. CDR3 nucleotide sequence: TGTGCCAGCAGCTTGGTAGGGGCCCCCCACGAGCAGTACTTC. Translated: CASSLVGAPHEQYF.

J is TRBJ2-5 and V is TRBV14; D might be TRBD2 (5 bases). V was cut by 1 base and J by 5 bases, with 11 bases left in between. CDR3 length equals 14 residues. In germline, CDR1 is SGHDN, CDR2 FVKESK. CDR3 sequence reads: CASSQASIRETQYF. DNA of the CDR3: TGTGCCAGCAGCCAAGCTAGCATACGGGAGACCCAGTACTTC.

V is TRBV30 and J is TRBJ2-5; D gene ambiguous. The assigned J gene may be wrong: the sequence end matches TRBJ2-7 better. From germline, CDR1 is GTSNPN and CDR2 SVGIG (reference sequence). The length of the CDR3 is 13 residues. The CDR3 sequence: CAWSVGDSYEQYF. CDR3 DNA: TGTGCCTGGAGTGTGGGCGATTCCTACGAGCAGTACTTC.

The sample holds a few counts of this clone. V usage is TRBV6-1 and J usage is TRBJ1-2; D ambiguous. The germline gives CDR1 MNHNS, CDR2 SASEGT. V lost 6 bases and J 1 base, leaving 6 bases between the germline ends. The CDR3 is made up of 12 amino acids. DNA for the CDR3: TGTGCCAGCAGACAGCTTAACTATGGCTACACCTTC. Translating it yields CASRQLNYGYTF.

This clone was seen a handful of times. Written as DNA, the CDR3 is TGTGCCAGCAGCGTAGTAAGCGGGAGGGCCTACAATGAGCAGTTCTTC. Translating it yields CASSVVSGRAYNEQFF. The chain employs TRBV9 and TRBJ2-1; 10 bases line up with TRBD2. Germline V gene lookup returns CDR1 SGDLS and CDR2 YYNGEE. This CDR3 comprises 16 residues. V gave up 0 bases and J gave up 2 bases; unmatched junction bases: 2.

J is TRBJ2-1 and V is TRBV15; TRBD2 aligns across 7 bases. Germline trimming cut 0 bases from V and 3 bases from J; bases unmatched to any gene: 2. The germline V gene encodes CDR1 LNHNV and CDR2 YYDKDF (reference sequence). CDR3 length: 15 amino acids. CDR3 coding DNA: TGTGCCACCAGCAGAGAGACTAGCCTCTACAATGAGCAGTTCTTC. Translating gives CATSRETSLYNEQFF.

This clone was seen only a few times. This chain links TRBV18 with TRBJ1-1; a possible D gene is TRBD1 (6 bases). V lost 1 base and J 1 base, leaving 10 bases between the germline ends. Germline assignment: CDR1 KGHSH and CDR2 LQKENI. The CDR3 is made up of 15 amino acids. Here the CDR3 reads CASSPLTGTNTEAFF. The CDR3 nucleotides are TGTGCCAGCTCACCACTTACAGGGACGAACACTGAAGCTTTCTTT.

This chain uses TRBV27 with TRBJ2-1; TRBD2 aligns across 7 bases. This CDR3 region has 15 residues. The trim removed 2 bases at V and 2 bases at J, leaving 3 bases unmatched. Germline V gives CDR1 MNHEY, CDR2 SMNVEV (reference sequence). CDR3 amino acids: CASSLRGLPYNEQFF. DNA for the CDR3: TGTGCCAGCAGTTTACGGGGACTACCCTACAATGAGCAGTTCTTC.

This chain uses TRBV2 with TRBJ1-2, with TRBD1 matching 7 bases. The CDR3 consists of 14 residues. J lost 8 bases, V lost 5 bases, and 11 bases had no gene match. Germline V CDR1 and CDR2: SNHLY, FYNNEI. CDR3 protein: CASSFKTGSYGYTF. In DNA, the CDR3 is TGTGCCAGCAGTTTCAAGACAGGGTCCTACGGCTACACCTTC. The full variable domain, rest sourced from reference TRBV2 and TRBJ1-2, is EPEVTQTPSHQVTQMGQEVILRCVPISNHLYFYWYRQILGQKVEFLVSFYNNEISEKSEIFDDQFSVERPDGSNFTLKIRSTKLEDSAMYFCASSFKTGSYGYTFGSGTRLTVV.

This clone was recorded once. This chain joins TRBV7-9 and TRBJ2-7, with 10 positions matching TRBD2. V was clipped by 0 bases and J by 3 bases; unmatched bases: 5. The CDR3 spans 16 residues. The germline CDR1 and CDR2 sequences are SEHNR and FQNEAQ (reference sequence). Here the CDR3 reads CASSLAAASGSYEQYF. CDR3 nucleotides: TGTGCCAGCAGCTTAGCTGCGGCTAGCGGGAGCTACGAGCAGTACTTC.

The CDR3 reads CSVVEGNGYTF. The CDR3 coding sequence is TGCAGCGTTGTCGAGGGAAACGGCTACACCTTC. The gene calls are TRBV29-1 and TRBJ1-2; D is ambiguous. CDR1 is SQVTM and CDR2 is ANQGSEA in the germline V gene. Trimming left V 4 bases short and J 8 bases short, with 11 bases between. The CDR3 contains 11 residues.

The V gene is TRBV4-1, the J gene TRBJ1-1; possible D gene TRBD1, 6 bases. CDR1 and CDR2 from the germline V gene are MGHRA and YSYEKL. V was cut by 2 bases and J by 2 bases, with 15 bases left in between. The CDR3 covers 16 residues. The CDR3 nucleotides are TGCGCCAGCAGCCAATGGGGCCAGGGGCTCAACACTGAAGCTTTCTTT. It codes for CASSQWGQGLNTEAFF.

The chain recombines TRBV6-1 with TRBJ1-1; 8 bases are a match to TRBD1. CDR3 length equals 14 residues. V lost 6 bases to trimming and J lost 2 bases; unmatched junction nucleotides: 5. Germline V gene data show CDR1 as MNHNS and CDR2 as SASEGT. As DNA, the CDR3 is TGTGCCAGCAGCGACAGGGGTTCAAACACTGAAGCTTTCTTT. Protein sequence: CASSDRGSNTEAFF.

The V and J genes are TRBV7-2 and TRBJ2-2; the D is unclear. This CDR3 has 13 amino acids. Between the trimmed V and J ends, which lost 5 bases and 6 bases, there was a span of 10 bases. Germline V CDR1 and CDR2: SGHTA, FQGNSA. In DNA, the CDR3 is TGTGCCAGCAGCCCGGCTCGGGCCGGGGAGCTGTTTTTT. Translated, it gives CASSPARAGELFF.

This clone was seen only a few times. This CDR3 reads CASRSPGQTNEKLFF. CDR3 bases: TGTGCCAGTAGATCTCCGGGACAGACAAATGAAAAACTGTTTTTT. V is TRBV19 and J is TRBJ1-4, with TRBD1 matching over 7 bases. Losses at the gene ends were 6 bases for V and 5 bases for J; bases not matched to a gene: 9. The CDR3 totals 15 residues. Germline CDR1 LNHDA, CDR2 SQIVND (reference sequence).

The rearrangement uses TRBV20-1 and TRBJ2-7; D remains ambiguous. Between the trimmed V and J ends, which lost 5 bases and 2 bases, there was a span of 7 bases. Germline-derived CDR1 and CDR2 are DFQATT and SNEGSKA (reference sequence). This CDR3 region has 11 residues. CDR3: CSAGLAYEQYF. For the CDR3, the DNA is TGCAGTGCTGGTCTAGCCTACGAGCAGTACTTC.